A selection of T cell receptor beta chains follows, all from one sample in a study of T cells in Graves' hyperthyroidism and ophthalmopathy. TCRdb independently ran MiXCR on the multiplex PCR reads; one entry per CDR3 protein. The sample includes some 560,000 distinct CDR3 sequences, around 16% of them seen just once. The sequenced sample was blood. Receptors were obtained from a woman aged 25 to 39 with Graves' hyperthyroidism. CDR3s include the opening cysteine and the closing phenylalanine or tryptophan. A D gene is named only where the DNA matches it firmly. Only part of the rows carry a size: once, few, many, or a class if the clone is expanded.

clone_size d_call j_call v_call cdr3_nt cdr3_aa
- - TRBJ1-5 TRBV7-2 TGTGCCAGCAGCTTAGATACAGGGCCAGGGGCCCAGCATTTT CASSLDTGPGAQHF
- TRBD1 TRBJ2-2 TRBV7-9 TGTGCCAGCAGCGAAGGGGACAGCGCGAACACCGGGGAGCTGTTTTTT CASSEGDSANTGELFF
many - TRBJ2-7 TRBV5-1 TGCGCCAGCAGCTTGACAGGGCAGTTCTCCTACGAGCAGTACTTC CASSLTGQFSYEQYF
many - TRBJ2-3 TRBV7-2 TGTGCCAGCAGCTTAGTATCGCAGCCCGGTGGGACAGATACGCAGTATTTT CASSLVSQPGGTDTQYF
many - TRBJ1-2 TRBV3-1 TGTGCCAGCAGCGAAGACGAGCATGGCTACACCTTC CASSEDEHGYTF
- - TRBJ1-1 TRBV27 TGTGCCAGCAGCACAAGCGGGGAGGGGCTAGCTTTCTTT CASSTSGEGLAFF
many TRBD2 TRBJ2-2 TRBV12-3/TRBV12-4 TGTGCCAGCAGTTTAAGGTTCAGACTAGCGGGAGCTGGCACCGGGGAGCTGTTTTTT CASSLRFRLAGAGTGELFF
many - TRBJ2-3 TRBV11-1 TGTGCCAGCAGGGCGAAGGCGATTAACACAGATACGCAGTATTTT CASRAKAINTDTQYF
- TRBD1 TRBJ2-7 TRBV7-2 TGTGCCAGCAGCCCTGGGACAGGGGTTTCTCACTACGAGCAGTACTTC CASSPGTGVSHYEQYF
few TRBD2 TRBJ2-3 TRBV5-1 TGCGCCAGCAGCTTTTCAAGCGGGGGCACAGATACGCAGTATTTT CASSFSSGGTDTQYF
few TRBD1 TRBJ1-3 TRBV30 TGTGCCTGGAGTGTACGGGACAGGGGCAGCGGAAACACCATATATTTT CAWSVRDRGSGNTIYF
- TRBD1 TRBJ2-3 TRBV14 TGTGCCAGCAGCCCCATCGTCCCCGGGACAGATGTGGGTGAAGGAGATACGCAGTATTTT CASSPIVPGTDVGEGDTQYF
many - TRBJ2-3 TRBV7-3 TGTGCCAGCAGCTTAGAGGGCGGGACGAACACAGATACGCAGTATTTT CASSLEGGTNTDTQYF
many - TRBJ2-1 TRBV20-1 TGCAGTGCTAGAGATCCGGTGCGGGTGGATGAGCAGTTCTTC CSARDPVRVDEQFF
- TRBD2 TRBJ2-2 TRBV5-1 TGCGCCAGCAGCTTGGTCTGGCTAGCGGGAGATTCGGCCGGGGAGCTGTTTTTT CASSLVWLAGDSAGELFF
- - TRBJ2-1 TRBV4-2 TGTGCCAGCAGCCTCGGCCTAGATGATTTCGAGCAGTTCTTC CASSLGLDDFEQFF
few - TRBJ1-4 TRBV5-1 TGCGCCAGCAACTTACAAGGGGATGGCGAAAAACTGTTTTTT CASNLQGDGEKLFF
few - TRBJ2-6 TRBV25-1 TGTGCCAGCAGTGAATATAAGGGGGACTCTGGGGCCAACGTCCTGACTTTC CASSEYKGDSGANVLTF
many TRBD1 TRBJ1-5 TRBV12-3/TRBV12-4 TGTGCCAGCAGTTTATATGCAGGGGGCGGAGGGCAGCCCCAGCATTTT CASSLYAGGGGQPQHF
- - TRBJ2-2 TRBV30 TGTGCCTGGAACGACCGAGGCACCGGGGAGCTGTTTTTT CAWNDRGTGELFF
few - TRBJ2-7 TRBV4-2 TGTGCCAGCAGCCAAGACGGCGCCACCGACTACGAGCAGTACTTC CASSQDGATDYEQYF
few - TRBJ2-1 TRBV7-9 TGTGCCAGCAGCTTGGGGACGGTAGTCCTTTATGAGCAGTTCTTC CASSLGTVVLYEQFF
- - TRBJ2-7 TRBV5-5 TGTGCCAGCAGCTTGGGTAAAAGTGTGGTGGGGTACGAGCAGTACTTC CASSLGKSVVGYEQYF
many - TRBJ1-2 TRBV20-1 TGCAGTGCTAGAAGCAGGAACTATGGCTACACCTTC CSARSRNYGYTF
few TRBD1 TRBJ1-5 TRBV6-2/TRBV6-3 TGTGCCAGCAGCCAGGACAGGGCCTTCAATCAGCCCCAGCATTTT CASSQDRAFNQPQHF
few - TRBJ1-5 TRBV15 TGTGCCACCAGCAGCGGGACCTCTAGCAATCAGCCCCAGCATTTT CATSSGTSSNQPQHF
many - TRBJ1-1 TRBV7-9 TGTGCCAGCCATACAGGACTGAACACTGAAGCTTTCTTT CASHTGLNTEAFF